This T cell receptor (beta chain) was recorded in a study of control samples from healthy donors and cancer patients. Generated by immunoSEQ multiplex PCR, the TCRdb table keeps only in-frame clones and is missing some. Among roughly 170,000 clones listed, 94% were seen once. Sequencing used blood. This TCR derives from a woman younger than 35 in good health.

This CDR3 reads CASSIVSRRGDQPQHF. The CDR3 coding sequence is TGTGCCAGTAGTATAGTGAGTCGGCGCGGGGATCAGCCCCAGCATTTT. The chain employs TRBV19 and TRBJ1-5; no clear D. The CDR3 extends over 16 amino acids. Trimming stripped 1 base from V and 5 bases from J, with 15 bases between. CDR1 LNHDA and CDR2 SQIVND come from the germline V gene (reference sequence).